These 18 T cell receptor beta chains were all obtained from the same sample, sequenced in a study of shared clonotypes between healthy human individuals. Clones were read by immunoSEQ multiplex PCR, and TCRdb kept only the in-frame ones, dropping some. Of hundreds of thousands of clones listed, 90% to 95% were seen once; the top ten hold about 0.11%. Naive CD8 cells were CD45RO-negative, positively selected for CCR7, excluding terminally differentiated effector memory CD45RA+ cells. The source material was naive CD8+ T cells sorted from blood. Receptor source: a woman aged 25-40 years in good health.

The chain recombines TRBV28 with TRBJ1-2, with 7 bases matching TRBD1. There are 15 residues in the CDR3. The J segment lost 9 bases and the V segment lost 2 bases, leaving 12 bases of the junction unmatched. Looked up from germline, CDR1 is MDHEN and CDR2 is SYDVKM. CDR3 region: CASSLQESGGYRYTF. Written as DNA, the CDR3 is TGTGCCAGCAGTTTACAAGAATCAGGGGGATATCGCTACACCTTC.

The CDR3 DNA reads TGTGCCAGCAGCGAAGGTAGCGACGAGCAGTTCTTC. It is translated as CASSEGSDEQFF. The chain employs TRBV11-3 and TRBJ2-1, with D perhaps TRBD2 (5 bases). V was cut by 5 bases and J by 10 bases, with 12 bases left in between. The germline gives CDR1 SGHNT, CDR2 YENEEA. The CDR3 runs 12 residues.

This clone was detected only once. This CDR3 is CASSEFASTNYGYTF. Written as DNA, the CDR3 is TGTGCCAGCAGTGAATTTGCTAGTACTAACTATGGCTACACCTTC. The rearrangement uses TRBV2 and TRBJ1-2; no firm D call. Looked up from germline, CDR1 is SNHLY and CDR2 is FYNNEI. The CDR3 has 15 residues. The ends were cut back, 2 bases at V and 0 bases at J, with 10 bases in the middle. The full variable domain, with the rest looked up from reference TRBV2 and TRBJ1-2, is EPEVTQTPSHQVTQMGQEVILRCVPISNHLYFYWYRQILGQKVEFLVSFYNNEISEKSEIFDDQFSVERPDGSNFTLKIRSTKLEDSAMYFCASSEFASTNYGYTFGSGTRLTVV.

The chain carries TRBV2 and TRBJ2-1, with 9 bases aligning to TRBD2. The CDR3 is made up of 12 amino acids. CDR1 and CDR2 from the germline V gene are SNHLY and FYNNEI. Unmatched junction bases numbered 6, after V lost 11 bases and J lost 7 bases. The CDR3 coding sequence is TGTGCCGCCACTAGCGGGCGGAATGAGCAGTTCTTC. Translation gives CAATSGRNEQFF.

The gene calls are TRBV27 and TRBJ2-7; D might be TRBD2 (5 bases). V lost 5 bases and J lost 5, with 16 bases in between. Germline assignment: CDR1 MNHEY and CDR2 SMNVEV (reference sequence). The CDR3 sequence is 14 residues long. The CDR3 reads CASSTPGKSDEQYF. DNA of the CDR3: TGTGCCAGCAGTACCCCCGGGAAGAGCGACGAGCAGTACTTC.

The rearrangement links TRBV27 to TRBJ2-3; D perhaps matches TRBD2 (6 bases). V was clipped by 4 bases and J by 1 base, with 15 bases between them. This CDR3 region has 16 residues. Germline loops: CDR1 MNHEY, CDR2 SMNVEV (reference sequence). The CDR3 is CASSSPIAEGTDTQYF. In DNA, the CDR3 is TGTGCCAGCAGTTCACCAATAGCGGAGGGCACAGATACGCAGTATTTT.

CDR3 sequence: CSVEKGMGNEQFF. The CDR3, as DNA: TGCAGCGTTGAAAAGGGGATGGGGAATGAGCAGTTCTTC. The chain couples TRBV29-1 to TRBJ2-1; a possible D gene is TRBD1 (5 bases). The V gene lost 2 bases and the J gene lost 7 bases, with 12 bases spanning the gap. Germline CDR1 and CDR2: SQVTM and ANQGSEA. This CDR3 is 13 amino acids long.

The chain is built from TRBV28 and TRBJ2-7, with D unresolved. CDR1 and CDR2 from the germline V gene are MDHEN and SYDVKM. The CDR3 is 11 residues long. Between the trimmed V and J ends, which lost 4 bases and 6 bases, there was a span of 7 bases. CDR3 region: CASSYMGEQYF. The CDR3 DNA sequence: TGTGCCAGCAGTTACATGGGCGAGCAGTACTTC. Full variable domain (remainder filled in from reference TRBV28 and TRBJ2-7): DVKVTQSSRYLVKRTGEKVFLECVQDMDHENMFWYRQDPGLGLRLIYFSYDVKMKEKGDIPEGYSVSREKKERFSLILESASTNQTSMYLCASSYMGEQYFGPGTRLTVT.

Comments on this clone: The identical CDR3 is also encoded by other nucleotide sequences in the sample. J is TRBJ1-5 and V is TRBV27, with no clear D. This CDR3 is built from 13 residues. The V gene lost 2 bases and the J gene lost 2 bases, with 4 bases spanning the gap. In germline, CDR1 is MNHEY, CDR2 SMNVEV (reference sequence). The CDR3 sequence is CASSLRGNQPQHF. CDR3 in DNA: TGTGCCAGCAGTTTACGGGGCAATCAGCCCCAGCATTTT.

The V and J genes are TRBV9 and TRBJ2-1; D might be TRBD1 (6 bases). The V gene's germline CDR1 is SGDLS and CDR2 YYNGEE. Trimming took 0 bases from V and 10 from J, leaving 11 bases between them. The CDR3 is 13 residues long. The CDR3 DNA reads TGTGCCAGCAGCGTAGGGGGGCTCGGGGAGCAGTTCTTC. The encoded protein is CASSVGGLGEQFF.

This clone was picked up one time. The genes are TRBV28 and TRBJ2-5; D might be TRBD2 (5 bases). Per germline, CDR1 MDHEN and CDR2 SYDVKM. The V end was cut by 3 bases, the J end by 0 bases, with 8 bases between. CDR3 length: 14 amino acids. The CDR3 loop is CASSFGGYQETQYF. The DNA of the CDR3 is TGTGCCAGCAGTTTCGGCGGGTACCAAGAGACCCAGTACTTC.

The chain uses TRBV19 and TRBJ2-1; D not resolved. Looked up from germline, CDR1 is LNHDA and CDR2 is SQIVND (reference sequence). The length of the CDR3 is 12 residues. V was pared by 3 bases and J by 10 bases, with 10 bases between. DNA for the CDR3: TGTGCCAGTAGTATTTTGGGCGACGAGCAGTTCTTC. Translating gives CASSILGDEQFF.

CDR3 DNA: TGTGCCAGCAGCTTATTTACAGGGTACTCCTACGAGCAGTACTTC. Translation gives CASSLFTGYSYEQYF. This sequence joins TRBV7-8 and TRBJ2-7; D possibly corresponds to TRBD1 (6 bases). The V end was cut by 2 bases, the J end by 0 bases, with 11 bases between. The germline V gene encodes CDR1 SGHVS and CDR2 FQNEAQ. The CDR3 spans 15 residues.

Details on this clone: Other nucleotide sequences in the sample specify the same CDR3. The V gene is TRBV9, the J gene TRBJ2-1; 7 bases map to TRBD2. Germline V gene data show CDR1 as SGDLS and CDR2 as YYNGEE. V shed 0 bases and J 1 base; nucleotides not matched to a gene: 1. The CDR3 length is 15 residues. CDR3 nucleotides: TGTGCCAGCAGCGTAGCGGGAGGTTCCTACAATGAGCAGTTCTTC. Amino acid sequence: CASSVAGGSYNEQFF.

The chain joins TRBV7-3 to TRBJ2-1; D unresolved. The CDR3 covers 16 residues. Trimming removed 1 base from V and 1 base from J, with 11 bases in between. Germline values: CDR1 SGHTA, CDR2 FQGTGA. For the CDR3, the DNA is TGTGCCAGCAGCTTAAGCGTGACATCTTCCTACAATGAGCAGTTCTTC. It is translated as CASSLSVTSSYNEQFF.

The chain uses TRBV6-6 and TRBJ2-3; 9 bases align to TRBD2. The CDR3 length is 16 residues. The junction had 3 bases not matched to a gene; V was cut back by 2 bases and J by 0 bases. Germline values: CDR1 MNHNY, CDR2 SVGAGI (reference sequence). The CDR3 here is CASSYLAGPSTDTQYF. For the CDR3, the DNA is TGTGCCAGCAGTTACCTAGCGGGACCTAGCACAGATACGCAGTATTTT.

The chain couples TRBV18 to TRBJ2-1; D uncertain. Deletions cut 3 bases from V and 6 bases from J, with 15 bases between. The germline CDR1 and CDR2 sequences are KGHSH and LQKENI. This CDR3 region has 15 residues. Written as DNA, the CDR3 is TGTGCCAGCTCACCTCCCAAGGCCCCTCGCAATGAGCAGTTCTTC. It codes for CASSPPKAPRNEQFF.

The CDR3 region is CASSIAGHYEQYF. The CDR3 DNA reads as TGTGCCAGTAGTATAGCGGGGCACTACGAGCAGTACTTC. The genes are TRBV19 and TRBJ2-7, with D possibly being TRBD1 or TRBD2 (5 bases each). The length of the CDR3 is 13 residues. V shed 1 base and J shed 3 bases, with 7 bases lying between them. From germline, CDR1 is LNHDA and CDR2 SQIVND (reference sequence). Complete variable domain (other parts from reference TRBV19 and TRBJ2-7): DGGITQSPKYLFRKEGQNVTLSCEQNLNHDAMYWYRQDPGQGLRLIYYSQIVNDFQKGDIAEGYSVSREKKESFPLTVTSAQKNPTAFYLCASSIAGHYEQYFGPGTRLTVT.